A selection of T cell receptor beta chains follows, all from one sample in a study of identifying expanded T cells in peripheral blood. Here immunoSEQ multiplex PCR was the method, and the copy in TCRdb shows in-frame clones only, minus some. Of about 54,000 clones listed, about nine tenths are singletons. Sequenced material: blood. All receptors come from a person aged 18-70 years in good health. Each CDR3 is given with its conserved first and last residue. Each record gives: clone size, D gene, V gene, J gene, CDR3 protein, CDR3 DNA. D genes are given only for firm matches. Clone size appears in some rows only: once, few, many, or a class for an expanded clone.

>NA|TRBD1|TRBV19|TRBJ1-4
CASSRQGATNEKLFF
TGTGCCAGTAGTAGACAGGGTGCAACTAATGAAAAACTGTTTTTT
>NA|NA|TRBV7-8|TRBJ2-5
CASSLREGQETQYF
TGTGCCAGCAGTCTACGTGAGGGCCAGGAGACCCAGTACTTC
>NA|TRBD1|TRBV5-1|TRBJ2-7
CARGRTGNSYEQYF
TGCGCCAGAGGGAGGACAGGGAACTCCTACGAGCAGTACTTC
>NA|TRBD1|TRBV5-4|TRBJ1-1
CASSLGTGVNTEAFF
TGTGCCAGCAGCTTGGGAACAGGGGTGAACACTGAAGCTTTCTTT
>NA|TRBD1|TRBV4-3|TRBJ1-1
CASSQVRGHTEAFF
TGCGCCAGCAGCCAAGTTAGGGGGCACACTGAAGCTTTCTTT
>NA|NA|TRBV4-1|TRBJ1-6
CASSLEGGYGRSPLHF
TGCGCCAGCAGCCTCGAAGGGGGTTACGGTCGGTCACCCCTCCACTTT
>medium-sized|NA|TRBV6-5|TRBJ2-7
CASSYSGSDEQYF
TGTGCCAGCAGTTACTCTGGTAGTGACGAGCAGTACTTC
>NA|TRBD1|TRBV19|TRBJ1-5
CATNPGTGGLRVHF
TGTGCCACTAACCCCGGGACAGGGGGATTACGTGTGCATTTT
>NA|NA|TRBV21-1|TRBJ1-1
CASSTIKQGRLRAFF
TGTGCCAGCAGCACGATCAAACAGGGAAGGCTCAGGGCTTTCTTT
>NA|TRBD2|TRBV4-3|TRBJ2-4
CASSQETSGLAKNIQYF
TGCGCCAGCAGCCAAGAAACTAGCGGGCTAGCCAAAAACATTCAGTACTTC
>NA|NA|TRBV11-2|TRBJ2-7
CASSSSSGRYEQYF
TGTGCCAGCAGCTCCAGTAGCGGTAGGTACGAGCAGTACTTC
>NA|TRBD2|TRBV7-2|TRBJ2-3
CASSLGLAGGTDTQYF
TGTGCCAGCAGCTTAGGGCTAGCGGGAGGGACAGATACGCAGTATTTT
>NA|NA|TRBV5-1|TRBJ1-1
CASSLASAGNTEAFF
TGCGCCAGCAGCTTGGCCTCGGCAGGGAACACTGAAGCTTTCTTT
>NA|NA|TRBV6-6|TRBJ1-5
CASTYEGLNQPQHF
TGTGCCAGCACTTATGAGGGATTGAATCAGCCCCAGCATTTT
>once|NA|TRBV21-1|TRBJ2-6
CASSKASGSSGANVLTF
TGTGCCAGCAGCAAAGCTAGCGGGAGTTCTGGGGCCAACGTCCTGACTTTC
>NA|NA|TRBV7-9|TRBJ2-7
CASSSSRQSSSSSYEQYF
TGTGCCAGCAGCTCCTCAAGGCAGTCATCGTCGAGCTCCTACGAGCAGTACTTC
>NA|TRBD1|TRBV29-1|TRBJ2-7
CSVRDRAYEQYF
TGCAGCGTCCGGGACAGGGCCTACGAGCAGTACTTC
>NA|NA|TRBV2|TRBJ2-5
CASSDGSGGETQYF
TGTGCCAGCAGTGATGGGTCAGGAGGAGAGACCCAGTACTTC
>NA|NA|TRBV28|TRBJ2-7
CASSPGVAYEQYF
TGTGCCAGCAGTCCGGGGGTGGCATACGAGCAGTACTTC
>once|TRBD2|TRBV5-8|TRBJ2-1
CASSSRSGRNEQFF
TGTGCCAGCAGTTCCCGTAGCGGGAGGAATGAGCAGTTCTTC
>NA|NA|TRBV7-8|TRBJ2-7
CASSPRTVAYEQYF
TGTGCCAGCAGCCCTCGGACAGTTGCCTACGAGCAGTACTTC
>NA|NA|TRBV5-1|TRBJ2-3
CASSPGTDTDTQYF
TGCGCCAGCAGCCCAGGGACGGACACAGATACGCAGTATTTT
>NA|NA|TRBV7-3|TRBJ2-1
CASSLSPTSQYNEQFF
TGTGCCAGCAGCTTAAGCCCAACTAGCCAGTATAATGAGCAGTTCTTC
>NA|NA|TRBV28|TRBJ1-2
CASIGQNEGYTF
TGTGCCAGCATTGGACAGAACGAAGGCTACACCTTC
>once|TRBD1|TRBV6-5|TRBJ1-1
CASTIEGGTTEAFF
TGTGCCAGCACCATCGAAGGGGGCACCACTGAAGCTTTCTTT
>NA|TRBD1|TRBV6-1|TRBJ2-7
CASLGQALGQYF
TGTGCCAGCCTCGGACAGGCCCTAGGGCAGTACTTC
>NA|NA|TRBV7-2|TRBJ1-1
CASSFSRGNTEAFF
TGTGCCAGCAGCTTTTCCCGGGGGAACACTGAAGCTTTCTTT
>NA|TRBD2|TRBV7-9|TRBJ2-3
CASSLLAGDTQYF
TGTGCCAGCAGCTTACTAGCGGGAGATACGCAGTATTTT